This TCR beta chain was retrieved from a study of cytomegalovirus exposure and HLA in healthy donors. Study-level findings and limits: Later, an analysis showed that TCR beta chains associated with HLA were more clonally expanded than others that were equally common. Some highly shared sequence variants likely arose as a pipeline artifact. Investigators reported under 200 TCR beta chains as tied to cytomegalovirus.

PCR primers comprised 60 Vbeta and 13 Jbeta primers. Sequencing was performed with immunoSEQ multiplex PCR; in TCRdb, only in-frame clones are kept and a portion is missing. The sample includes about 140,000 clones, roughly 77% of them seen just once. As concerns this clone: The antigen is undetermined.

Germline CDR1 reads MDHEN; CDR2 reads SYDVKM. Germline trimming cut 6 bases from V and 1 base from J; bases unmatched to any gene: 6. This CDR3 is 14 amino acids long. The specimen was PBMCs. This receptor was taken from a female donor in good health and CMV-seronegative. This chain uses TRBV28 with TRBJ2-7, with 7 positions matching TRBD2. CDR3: CASRQSGGSYEQYF. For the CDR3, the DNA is TGTGCCAGCAGACAGTCCGGGGGGTCCTACGAGCAGTACTTC.